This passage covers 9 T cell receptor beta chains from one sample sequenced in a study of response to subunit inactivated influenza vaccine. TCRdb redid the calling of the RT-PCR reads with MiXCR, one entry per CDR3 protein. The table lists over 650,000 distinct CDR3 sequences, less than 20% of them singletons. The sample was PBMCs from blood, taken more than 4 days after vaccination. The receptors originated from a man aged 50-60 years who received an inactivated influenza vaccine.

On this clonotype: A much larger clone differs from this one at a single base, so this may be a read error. The CDR3 here is CASSLARLAGNNEQIF. Written as DNA, the CDR3 is TGTGCCAGCAGCTTAGCGCGGCTAGCGGGAAACAATGAGCAGATCTTC. J is TRBJ2-1 and V is TRBV7-2; 9 bases align to TRBD2. The germline CDR1 and CDR2 sequences are SGHTA and FQGNSA. This CDR3 has 16 amino acids.

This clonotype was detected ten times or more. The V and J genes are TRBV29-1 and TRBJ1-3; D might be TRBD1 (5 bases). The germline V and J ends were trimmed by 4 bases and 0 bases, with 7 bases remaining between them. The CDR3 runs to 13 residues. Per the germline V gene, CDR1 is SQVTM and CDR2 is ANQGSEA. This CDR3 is CSVGQGSGNTIYF. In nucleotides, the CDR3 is TGCAGCGTTGGTCAGGGCTCTGGAAACACCATATATTTT.

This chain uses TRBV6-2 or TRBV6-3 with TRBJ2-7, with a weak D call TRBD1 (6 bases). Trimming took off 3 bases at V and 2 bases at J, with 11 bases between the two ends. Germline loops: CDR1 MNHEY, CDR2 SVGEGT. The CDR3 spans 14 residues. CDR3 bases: TGTGCCAGCAGTTATGCCCAGGGGACCTACGAGCAGTACTTC. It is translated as CASSYAQGTYEQYF.

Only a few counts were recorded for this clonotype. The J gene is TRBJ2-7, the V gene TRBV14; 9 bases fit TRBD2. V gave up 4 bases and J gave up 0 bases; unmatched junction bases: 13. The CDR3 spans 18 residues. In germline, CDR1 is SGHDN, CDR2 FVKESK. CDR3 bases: TGTGCCAGCAGCCGCGGGGCAATAGCGGGGGCCCTCTCCTACGAGCAGTACTTC. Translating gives CASSRGAIAGALSYEQYF.

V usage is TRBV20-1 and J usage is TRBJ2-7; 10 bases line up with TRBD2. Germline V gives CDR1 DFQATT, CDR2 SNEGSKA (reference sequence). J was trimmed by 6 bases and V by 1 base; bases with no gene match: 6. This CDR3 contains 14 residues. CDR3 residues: CSARGPTSGVEQYF. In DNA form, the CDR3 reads TGCAGTGCTAGAGGTCCTACTAGCGGGGTCGAGCAGTACTTC.

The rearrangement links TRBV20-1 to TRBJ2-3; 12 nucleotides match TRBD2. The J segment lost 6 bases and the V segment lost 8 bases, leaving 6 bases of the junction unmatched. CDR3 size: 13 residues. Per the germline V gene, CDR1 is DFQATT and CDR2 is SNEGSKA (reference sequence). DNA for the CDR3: TGCAGTAGACTAGCGGGAGTCTTGGATACGCAGTATTTT. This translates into CSRLAGVLDTQYF.

CDR3 sequence (DNA): TGCGCCAGCAGCTTGGAGGGGAGATGGGCCGGGGAGCTGTTTTTT. The encoded protein is CASSLEGRWAGELFF. V and J are TRBV5-1 and TRBJ2-2, with D perhaps given as TRBD1 or TRBD2 (5 bases each). With 0 bases removed from V and 6 bases from J, the gap between germline ends came to 12 bases. Germline assignment: CDR1 SGHRS and CDR2 YFSETQ. The CDR3 extends over 15 amino acids.

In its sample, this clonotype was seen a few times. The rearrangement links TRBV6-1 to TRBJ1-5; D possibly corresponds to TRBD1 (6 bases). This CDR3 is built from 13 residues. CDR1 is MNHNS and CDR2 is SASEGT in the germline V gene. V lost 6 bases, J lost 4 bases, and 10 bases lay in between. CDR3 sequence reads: CASRAGTNQPQHF. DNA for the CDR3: TGTGCCAGCAGGGCCGGGACAAATCAGCCCCAGCATTTT.

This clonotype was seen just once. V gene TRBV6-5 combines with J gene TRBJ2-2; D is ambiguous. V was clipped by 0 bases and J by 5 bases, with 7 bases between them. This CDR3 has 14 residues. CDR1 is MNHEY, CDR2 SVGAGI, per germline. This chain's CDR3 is CASSYSPGTGELFF. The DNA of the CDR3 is TGTGCCAGCAGTTACTCGCCGGGTACCGGGGAGCTGTTTTTT.